This TCR beta chain came from a study of T cells in localized non-small cell lung cancer. Study findings and constraints: Without multi-region sequencing, intratumor heterogeneity could not be excluded. A denser population of T cells in blood accompanied longer overall survival. In adjacent lung, a median around 55 of the top 100 tumor clones were found. Of the tissues analyzed, uninvolved adjacent lung showed maximal T cell clonality, greater than tumor.

The CDR3 covers 14 residues. V shed 4 bases and J shed 8 bases, with 18 bases lying between them. Germline V gene data show CDR1 as GTSNPN and CDR2 as SVGIG (reference sequence). TCRdb keeps only in-frame clones here, not all; method: immunoSEQ multiplex PCR. Altogether roughly 11,000 clones are present, less than 30% being singletons, with the ten largest covering over 5%. This clone has a handful of counts. Antigen specificity is unknown. The rearrangement joins TRBV30 to TRBJ2-1; D possibly uses TRBD1 or TRBD2 (6 bases each). The sequencing here drew on lung tumor tissue, taken before any cancer treatment. This clonotype was obtained from a man aged 35 to 70 with stage I lung adenocarcinoma. DNA of the CDR3: TGTGCCTGGACCACACAGGGCGGCGGGGATGAGCAGTTCTTC. Protein: CAWTTQGGGDEQFF.